This is a list of T cell receptor beta chains from one sample in a study of T cells in Graves' hyperthyroidism and ophthalmopathy. TCRdb independently ran MiXCR on the multiplex PCR reads; one entry per CDR3 protein. Of about 350,000 distinct CDR3 sequences listed, roughly 13% are singletons. Sequenced: blood. These receptors all stem from a woman aged 40 to 55 with Graves' ophthalmopathy. The CDR3 runs from the conserved cysteine through the conserved F or W. The D gene is left open where the match is weak. Clone size is not always given. Where it is, it says once, few, many or a class for expanded clones.

clone size,D gene,J gene,V gene,CDR3 DNA,CDR3 protein
many,.,TRBJ2-7,TRBV12-3/TRBV12-4,TGTGCCAGCAGTTTCAGGTCTTTAGGTGAGCAGTACTTC,CASSFRSLGEQYF
.,.,TRBJ1-5,TRBV5-6,TGTGCCAGCAGCTTGTTTGGGGACGCGGGCAATCAGCCCCAGCATTTT,CASSLFGDAGNQPQHF
many,TRBD2,TRBJ2-2,TRBV6-2/TRBV6-3,TGTGCCAGCAGTTACGGCCACGCGGGACTAGACGGGGAGCTGTTTTTT,CASSYGHAGLDGELFF
.,TRBD2,TRBJ2-7,TRBV20-1,TGCAGTGCTAGAACGGGAGGCCCCCACGAGCAGTACTTC,CSARTGGPHEQYF
many,.,TRBJ2-3,TRBV7-9,TGTGCCAGCAGCTTAGCAAGACTGGGATTGGCAGATACGCAGTATTTT,CASSLARLGLADTQYF
many,.,TRBJ1-4,TRBV6-1,TGTGCCAGCAGTGTGGGACCGAAGAAGGGAAAACTGTTTTTT,CASSVGPKKGKLFF
many,.,TRBJ2-1,TRBV11-1,TGTGCCAGCAGCGAGGACCGACTTTTAAGGGGTGAGCAGTTCTTC,CASSEDRLLRGEQFF
many,TRBD1,TRBJ1-2,TRBV7-2,TGTGCCAGCAGCCCACCGACAGGGCTCTATGGCTACACCTTC,CASSPPTGLYGYTF
many,.,TRBJ2-1,TRBV7-9,TGTGCCAGCAGCCGTCGGGATGAGCAGTTCTTC,CASSRRDEQFF
.,.,TRBJ2-7,TRBV9,TGTGCCAGCAGCGTAGGAGAGGGCGGGATGAGCTCCTACGAGCAGTACTTC,CASSVGEGGMSSYEQYF
.,TRBD2,TRBJ2-5,TRBV6-1,TGTGCCAGCAGAGCGGGAGGGGTAACGACCCAGTACTTC,CASRAGGVTTQYF
few,TRBD1,TRBJ1-2,TRBV20-1,TGCAGTGCTAGAGATTTGGGACAGGGATCTCCCGGCTACACCTTC,CSARDLGQGSPGYTF
few,.,TRBJ1-1,TRBV12-3/TRBV12-4,TGTGCCAGCAGTTTCAATGATTACACTGAAGCTTTCTTT,CASSFNDYTEAFF
many,.,TRBJ1-2,TRBV11-2,TGTGCCAGCAGCTTAGAGGCCCTGGGTGGCTACACCTTC,CASSLEALGGYTF
many,TRBD2,TRBJ2-7,TRBV7-2,TGTGCCAGCAGCCTTAGCGGGGGGGCGAGATACGAGCAGTACTTC,CASSLSGGARYEQYF
many,TRBD1,TRBJ1-2,TRBV20-1,TGCAGTGCCCCCCTTACCCACAGGGGCCCCTATGGCTACACCTTC,CSAPLTHRGPYGYTF
many,.,TRBJ2-2,TRBV2,TGTGCCAGCCTAAAGGGGCTAGGCCCCGGGGAGCTGTTTTTT,CASLKGLGPGELFF
many,.,TRBJ2-1,TRBV25-1,TGTGCCGCCGGGGGCGGATATGAGCAGTTCTTC,CAAGGGYEQFF
many,.,TRBJ2-5,TRBV5-6,TGTGCCAGCAGCGTTGGAGGGGGCGGCCATGAGACCCAGTACTTC,CASSVGGGGHETQYF
.,TRBD1,TRBJ1-1,TRBV7-2,TGTGCCAGCAGCTCCCACAGGGGGCTCACTGAAGCTTTCTTT,CASSSHRGLTEAFF
many,.,TRBJ2-3,TRBV24-1,TGTGCCACCAGTGATCGATCAATTCGGACAGATACGCAGTATTTT,CATSDRSIRTDTQYF
.,.,TRBJ1-6,TRBV6-4,TGTGCCAGCAGTGACCGATTCGGAAATTCACCCCTCCACTTT,CASSDRFGNSPLHF
.,.,TRBJ1-5,TRBV2,TGTGCCAGCAGTGAAGCGGCAGCCTATCAGCCCCAGCATTTT,CASSEAAAYQPQHF
.,TRBD1,TRBJ1-1,TRBV5-1,TGCGCCAGCAGCCCCCAGACAGGGGGCACTGAAGCTTTCTTT,CASSPQTGGTEAFF
many,.,TRBJ1-4,TRBV11-2,TGTGCCAGCAGCTTAAGCTCACGGAAACTGTTTTTT,CASSLSSRKLFF
many,TRBD1,TRBJ1-2,TRBV20-1,TGCAGTACGATTAGGGACAGCTTATATGGCTACACCTTC,CSTIRDSLYGYTF
once,.,TRBJ2-3,TRBV10-3,TGTGCCATCAGTGTACGGAGCACAGATACGCAGTATTTT,CAISVRSTDTQYF
.,TRBD1,TRBJ1-4,TRBV3-1,TGTGCCAGCAGCCAAGATAGGGACAGGAGATTAAATGAAAAACTGTTTTTT,CASSQDRDRRLNEKLFF
.,TRBD1,TRBJ2-5,TRBV7-9,TGTGCCAGCAGTCTTCGACAGGGGGCCGTGGAGACCCAGTACTTC,CASSLRQGAVETQYF
.,.,TRBJ2-6,TRBV7-8,TGTGCCAGCAGCTCTCGGACCGACCCGGTCGGGGCCAACGTCCTGACTTTC,CASSSRTDPVGANVLTF
many,.,TRBJ2-3,TRBV20-1,TGCAGTGCTAGAGATGCCGGACGGGGGACAGAGAAGCAGTATTTT,CSARDAGRGTEKQYF
many,TRBD1,TRBJ2-3,TRBV20-1,TGCAGTGCCTTACTGCGTTGGACAGGGGAGGATACGCAGTATTTT,CSALLRWTGEDTQYF
many,TRBD1,TRBJ2-1,TRBV5-4,TGTGCCAGCAGCTCTCACCGGGACAGGGTCGATGAGCAGTTCTTC,CASSSHRDRVDEQFF
.,TRBD1,TRBJ2-1,TRBV7-9,TGTGCCAGCAGCCAGACAGGGGGCATAGATGAGCAGTTCTTC,CASSQTGGIDEQFF
many,TRBD2,TRBJ2-7,TRBV28,TGTGCCAGCACCTGGGGGGGGGGCTACGAGCAGTACTTC,CASTWGGGYEQYF
many,.,TRBJ2-5,TRBV5-5,TGTGCCAGCAGCCCCCATATCTCACAAGAGACCCAGTACTTC,CASSPHISQETQYF
few,TRBD1,TRBJ1-5,TRBV20-1,TGCAGTGCTAGACAAAAGGGGGCCAGGGGAAATCAGCCCCAGCATTTT,CSARQKGARGNQPQHF
.,.,TRBJ2-1,TRBV15,TGTGCCACCAGCAGACCTCCCGGCGTCGAGCAGTTCTTC,CATSRPPGVEQFF
many,TRBD1,TRBJ1-5,TRBV19,TGTGCCAGTAGCACCGGGACAGGGGGATATAGCAATCAGCCCCAGCATTTT,CASSTGTGGYSNQPQHF
many,.,TRBJ1-4,TRBV7-9,TGTGCCAGCAGCTTAGAAGGGGTGGTTTATGAAAAACTGTTTTTT,CASSLEGVVYEKLFF
few,.,TRBJ1-1,TRBV5-1,TGCGCCAGCAGCTTAACGGACAGTTTGAACACTGAAGCTTTCTTT,CASSLTDSLNTEAFF
few,TRBD1,TRBJ1-1,TRBV18,TGTGCCAGCTCACGAACAGGGGTGCCTGAAGCTTTCTTT,CASSRTGVPEAFF
many,.,TRBJ2-2,TRBV27,TGTGCCAGCAGTTTAACGGGTGTAGGAGGGACCGCCTATACCGGGGAGCTGTTTTTT,CASSLTGVGGTAYTGELFF
few,.,TRBJ2-5,TRBV11-2,TGTGCCAGCAGCTTAGGTAGGGGAGGCGTCCAAGAGACCCAGTACTTC,CASSLGRGGVQETQYF
many,.,TRBJ2-3,TRBV5-1,TGCGCCAGCAGCTTGGTGGGACACAACACAGATACGCAGTATTTT,CASSLVGHNTDTQYF
.,.,TRBJ1-4,TRBV28,TGTGCCAGCATGAGAGATACTAGAAAACTGTTTTTT,CASMRDTRKLFF
few,.,TRBJ1-3,TRBV20-1,TGCAGTGCTAGAAAAGGGGGAGGAAACACCATATATTTT,CSARKGGGNTIYF
many,.,TRBJ1-1,TRBV5-1,TGCGCCAGCAGCCGAATGGAGAACACTGAAGCTTTCTTT,CASSRMENTEAFF
many,.,TRBJ2-3,TRBV28,TGTGCCAGCAGTTCCCACAGGACAGCCGTCACAGATACGCAGTATTTT,CASSSHRTAVTDTQYF
.,.,TRBJ1-6,TRBV10-2,TGCGCCAGCAGTCCTTATAATTCACCCCTCCACTTT,CASSPYNSPLHF
.,TRBD2,TRBJ2-1,TRBV7-9,TGTGCCAGCAGCCGGGGGGGAGGGCCGAGGAGTGAGCAGTTCTTC,CASSRGGGPRSEQFF
many,TRBD1,TRBJ2-3,TRBV20-1,TGCAGTGCTAGGGGGACAGGGGGCACAGATACGCAGTATTTT,CSARGTGGTDTQYF
many,.,TRBJ2-1,TRBV12-3/TRBV12-4,TGTGCCAGCAGTTTAGCAGGGGTCAATGAGCAGTTCTTC,CASSLAGVNEQFF
many,TRBD1,TRBJ2-7,TRBV6-1,TGTGCCAGCAGTCCCCGACAGGGTGGCTACGAGCAGTACTTC,CASSPRQGGYEQYF
.,.,TRBJ1-2,TRBV5-4,TGTGCCAGCAGCTTGGGCACAGGGAACCGCTATGGCTACACCTTC,CASSLGTGNRYGYTF